This is a list of T cell receptor beta chains from one sample in a study of metastatic and nonmetastatic thyroid tumors. MiXCR reprocessed the PCR reads for TCRdb. Among roughly 35,000 clones listed, under 20% were seen once. The source material was blood. These receptor sequences come from a female donor with papillary thyroid cancer or a benign thyroid nodule (not recorded which). Some clones in this sample may be carry-over from other donors' samples. CDR3s include the opening cysteine and the closing phenylalanine or tryptophan. The D gene is left open where the match is weak. A clone size is listed for some rows: how often the clone was seen (once, few, many), or a class if it is expanded.

d_call: TRBD1
clone_size: many
j_call: TRBJ1-5
v_call: TRBV19
cdr3_aa: CASSDRDGQPQHF
cdr3_nt: TGTGCCAGTAGCGACAGGGATGGGCAGCCCCAGCATTTT

d_call: NA
clone_size: NA
j_call: TRBJ2-6
v_call: TRBV4-3
cdr3_aa: CSSSPGPRVSGANVLTF
cdr3_nt: TGCTCCAGCAGCCCCGGTCCCAGGGTCTCTGGGGCCAACGTCCTGACTTTC

d_call: NA
clone_size: few
j_call: TRBJ2-2
v_call: TRBV28
cdr3_aa: CASCWTTGELFF
cdr3_nt: TGTGCCAGTTGTTGGACTACCGGGGAGCTGTTTTTT

d_call: NA
clone_size: NA
j_call: TRBJ1-3
v_call: TRBV28
cdr3_aa: CASRSPSPAQAFSGNTIYF
cdr3_nt: TGTGCCAGCAGGTCCCCTTCCCCGGCACAGGCGTTTTCTGGAAACACCATATATTTT

d_call: NA
clone_size: many
j_call: TRBJ2-3
v_call: TRBV12-3/TRBV12-4
cdr3_aa: CASTGARVSDTQYF
cdr3_nt: TGTGCCAGCACCGGGGCCAGGGTTTCAGATACGCAGTATTTT

d_call: NA
clone_size: NA
j_call: TRBJ2-7
v_call: TRBV11-2
cdr3_aa: CASSLGVGAGGYEQYF
cdr3_nt: TGTGCCAGCAGCTTAGGTGTGGGGGCCGGGGGTTACGAGCAGTACTTC

d_call: TRBD1
clone_size: many
j_call: TRBJ1-3
v_call: TRBV12-3/TRBV12-4
cdr3_aa: CASAKTGQGTGNTIYF
cdr3_nt: TGTGCCAGCGCTAAGACGGGACAGGGGACTGGAAACACCATATATTTT

d_call: NA
clone_size: NA
j_call: TRBJ2-3
v_call: TRBV19
cdr3_aa: CARVGGRRDTQYF
cdr3_nt: TGTGCCAGAGTGGGGGGGCGGAGGGATACGCAGTATTTT

d_call: NA
clone_size: few
j_call: TRBJ2-7
v_call: TRBV6-1
cdr3_aa: CASSDVGSGPYEQYF
cdr3_nt: TGTGCCAGCAGCGACGTAGGGTCAGGTCCTTACGAGCAGTACTTC

d_call: NA
clone_size: NA
j_call: TRBJ1-1
v_call: TRBV5-1
cdr3_aa: CASILKSEWDTEAFF
cdr3_nt: TGCGCCAGCATCCTCAAGTCGGAATGGGACACTGAAGCTTTCTTT

d_call: TRBD1
clone_size: many
j_call: TRBJ2-3
v_call: TRBV24-1
cdr3_aa: CATSDYGTGGAGTDTQYF
cdr3_nt: TGTGCCACCAGTGATTATGGGACAGGGGGCGCGGGCACAGATACGCAGTATTTT

d_call: NA
clone_size: many
j_call: TRBJ2-3
v_call: TRBV29-1
cdr3_aa: CSVEVQDTFADTQYF
cdr3_nt: TGCAGCGTTGAAGTTCAGGATACATTCGCAGATACGCAGTATTTT

d_call: TRBD1
clone_size: NA
j_call: TRBJ2-1
v_call: TRBV7-9
cdr3_aa: CASSTQGADEQFF
cdr3_nt: TGTGCCAGCAGCACACAGGGGGCGGATGAGCAGTTCTTC

d_call: NA
clone_size: NA
j_call: TRBJ2-1
v_call: TRBV20-1
cdr3_aa: CSASPDPLTNEQFF
cdr3_nt: TGCAGTGCTAGTCCTGATCCCCTTACCAATGAGCAGTTCTTC

d_call: NA
clone_size: many
j_call: TRBJ2-6
v_call: TRBV28
cdr3_aa: CASMEGPAGAGANVLTF
cdr3_nt: TGTGCCAGCATGGAGGGCCCCGCGGGCGCTGGGGCCAACGTCCTGACTTTC

d_call: TRBD2
clone_size: NA
j_call: TRBJ2-1
v_call: TRBV7-2
cdr3_aa: CASSLAGTSGTYNEQFF
cdr3_nt: TGTGCCAGCAGCTTAGCGGGGACTAGCGGAACCTACAATGAGCAGTTCTTC

d_call: NA
clone_size: many
j_call: TRBJ2-2
v_call: TRBV5-6
cdr3_aa: CASRTAIKNTGELFF
cdr3_nt: TGTGCCAGCAGGACAGCAATCAAGAACACCGGGGAGCTGTTTTTT

d_call: NA
clone_size: NA
j_call: TRBJ1-2
v_call: TRBV20-1
cdr3_aa: CSAREGNGYTF
cdr3_nt: TGCAGTGCTAGAGAGGGCAACGGCTACACCTTC

d_call: NA
clone_size: many
j_call: TRBJ2-1
v_call: TRBV30
cdr3_aa: CAWSVGGKSYNEQFF
cdr3_nt: TGTGCCTGGAGTGTGGGCGGAAAATCCTACAATGAGCAGTTCTTC

d_call: TRBD1
clone_size: many
j_call: TRBJ1-1
v_call: TRBV12-3/TRBV12-4
cdr3_aa: CASSFSAGGEDEAFF
cdr3_nt: TGTGCCAGCAGCTTCTCTGCAGGGGGCGAAGATGAAGCTTTCTTT

d_call: TRBD1
clone_size: NA
j_call: TRBJ1-1
v_call: TRBV6-1
cdr3_aa: CASSEKGTGFTEAFF
cdr3_nt: TGTGCCAGCAGTGAAAAAGGGACAGGGTTCACTGAAGCTTTCTTT

d_call: TRBD1
clone_size: NA
j_call: TRBJ1-5
v_call: TRBV4-3
cdr3_aa: CASSLDRGRNQPQHF
cdr3_nt: TGCGCCAGCAGCTTAGACAGGGGACGCAATCAGCCCCAGCATTTT

d_call: NA
clone_size: many
j_call: TRBJ1-5
v_call: TRBV19
cdr3_aa: CASRTGNQPQHF
cdr3_nt: TGTGCCAGCCGAACAGGGAATCAGCCCCAGCATTTT

d_call: NA
clone_size: NA
j_call: TRBJ1-1
v_call: TRBV7-2
cdr3_aa: CASSLAFSGVPFF
cdr3_nt: TGTGCCAGCAGCTTAGCGTTTTCCGGGGTTCCTTTCTTT